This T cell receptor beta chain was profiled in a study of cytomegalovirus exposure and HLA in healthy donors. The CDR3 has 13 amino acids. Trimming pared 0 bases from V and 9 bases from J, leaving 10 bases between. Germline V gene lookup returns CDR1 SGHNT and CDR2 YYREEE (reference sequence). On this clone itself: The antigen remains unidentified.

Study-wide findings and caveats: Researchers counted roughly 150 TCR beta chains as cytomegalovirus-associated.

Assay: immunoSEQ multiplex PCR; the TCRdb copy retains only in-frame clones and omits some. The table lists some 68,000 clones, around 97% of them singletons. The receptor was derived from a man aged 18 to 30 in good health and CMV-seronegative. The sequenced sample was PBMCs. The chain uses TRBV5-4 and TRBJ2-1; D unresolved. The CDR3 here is CASSLVPIPEQFF. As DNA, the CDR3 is TGTGCCAGCAGCTTGGTTCCAATCCCTGAGCAGTTCTTC.